A single T cell receptor beta chain is shown here with its context. Its antigen is currently unknown. Every bit of the isolated RNA underwent reverse transcription, so sequencing read expressed TCRB transcripts. The table came from immunoSEQ multiplex PCR; TCRdb's copy has only in-frame clones and leaves some out. Of approximately 170,000 clones in the sample, approximately 62% are singletons; the top ten hold 0.08% to 0.09%. Cell sorting via CD45RO/CCR7/CD25/CD127/CD95/CD27 was performed to obtain CD4+ naive, central memory, regulatory and stem cell-like memory cells. This sample was included in a study of beta chain features in type 1 diabetes. Overall study context: Patients did not differ from healthy donors in age, gender or cell yield. Overall study findings and caveats: A moderate, significant TCRB CDR3 shortening appeared in type 1 diabetes across four CD4+ subsets. Any role of HLA type in TCRB rearrangement remained unresolved here.

Germline CDR1 and CDR2: SQVTM and ANQGSEA. CDR3 length equals 12 residues. Deletions cut 5 bases from V and 7 bases from J, with 14 bases between. Sequencing used naive CD4+ T cells from blood. This receptor was identified in a man aged 30-40 years with type 1 diabetes. V usage is TRBV29-1 and J usage is TRBJ2-5; tentatively, D is TRBD1 (5 bases). The CDR3 region is CSVPQGWGTQYF. Here the CDR3 DNA reads TGCAGCGTTCCTCAGGGATGGGGGACCCAGTACTTC.